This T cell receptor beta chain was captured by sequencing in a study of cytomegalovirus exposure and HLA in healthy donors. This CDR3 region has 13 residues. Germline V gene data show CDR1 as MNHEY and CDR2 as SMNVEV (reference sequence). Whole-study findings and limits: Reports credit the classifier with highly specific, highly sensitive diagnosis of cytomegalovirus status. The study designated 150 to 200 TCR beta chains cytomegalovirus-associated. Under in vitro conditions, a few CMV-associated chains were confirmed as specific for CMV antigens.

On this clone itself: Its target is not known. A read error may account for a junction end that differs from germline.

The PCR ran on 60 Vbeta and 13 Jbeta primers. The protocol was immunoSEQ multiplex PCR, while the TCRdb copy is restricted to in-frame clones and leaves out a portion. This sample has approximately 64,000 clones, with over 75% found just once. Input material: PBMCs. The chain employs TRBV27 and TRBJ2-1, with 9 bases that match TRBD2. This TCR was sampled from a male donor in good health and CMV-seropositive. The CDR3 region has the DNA TGTGCCAGCAGTTTTGGACTAGCGAGTGAGCGGTTCTTC. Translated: CASSFGLASERFF.